This TCR beta chain was recovered during a study of blood T cell repertoires in COVID-19. Across the study: Specimens from acute and convalescent COVID-19 originated in the United States, Italy and Spain. T cells, B-cell-depleted T cells, or PBMCs provided the cDNA or gDNA that served as material.

The authors' processing: Estimation of nucleated cell counts was performed using reference gene primer amplification. Here immunoSEQ multiplex PCR was the method, and the copy in TCRdb shows in-frame clones only, minus some. Clone size and V and J calls were adopted from that table, with D and trimming inferred from the DNA. The data show more than 100,000 clones, about 79% seen once. Germline CDR1 is SGHRS and CDR2 is YFSETQ. V was cut by 0 bases and J by 2 bases, with 8 bases left in between. The CDR3 runs 14 residues. This TCR derives from a woman in her 70s with acute or convalescent COVID-19. The rearrangement joins TRBV5-1 to TRBJ1-2; no clear D. The sequencing input was peripheral blood. CDR3 nucleotide sequence: TGCGCCAGCAGCTTGGGCGGGCCCAACTATGGCTACACCTTC. Protein sequence: CASSLGGPNYGYTF.